Shown below are 8 T cell receptor beta chains from a single sample sequenced in a study of T cells expressing NK-cell markers. TCRdb re-called the 5' RACE reads; every CDR3 protein appears as one record, without DNA. The sample has about half a million distinct CDR3 sequences; the top ten hold approximately 1.4%. The sequencing input was blood T cells: a sorted CD56 or NKG2C T cell subset, CD4+ or CD8+ T cells, or bulk PBMC T cells (not recorded which). These receptors all come from a woman aged 50 to 60 in good health.

The chain uses TRBV20-1 and TRBJ2-7. The CDR3 spans 15 residues. CDR1 and CDR2 from the germline V gene are DFQATT and SNEGSKA (reference sequence). The CDR3 loop reads CSARGLTVRPYEQYF.

The rearrangement links TRBV7-8 to TRBJ2-1; lacking DNA, the TRBD2 call made by TCRdb goes unchecked. The germline V gene has CDR1 SGHVS and CDR2 FQNEAQ. The CDR3 consists of 19 residues. CDR3 sequence: CASSFLSGRAFFFSDEQFF.

The chain is built from TRBV12-3 or TRBV12-4 and TRBJ1-1; absent DNA, TCRdb's TRBD1 call cannot be checked. This CDR3 has 14 residues. CDR3 loop: CASSSWVGGIEAFF.

The rearrangement links TRBV24-1 to TRBJ2-4. The germline V gene encodes CDR1 KGHDR and CDR2 SFDVKD. CDR3 size: 14 residues. The CDR3 here is CATSDTRAKNIQYF.

V is TRBV20-1 and J is TRBJ2-3. The CDR3 length is 14 residues. The V gene's germline CDR1 is DFQATT and CDR2 SNEGSKA (reference sequence). CDR3 residues: CSARDGIATDTQYF.

The chain couples TRBV28 to TRBJ1-6. This CDR3 has 15 residues. The germline gives CDR1 MDHEN, CDR2 SYDVKM. The CDR3 sequence is CASKTQGGRGSPLHF.

The V and J genes are TRBV5-6 and TRBJ2-2; TCRdb returns TRBD2, unconfirmable since there is no DNA. Per the germline V gene, CDR1 is SGHDT and CDR2 is YYEEEE. The CDR3 is 14 residues long. This CDR3 is CASSLPTSAGELFF.

The rearrangement uses TRBV9 and TRBJ2-1; as DNA is missing, the TRBD2 call by TCRdb cannot be tested. The germline gives CDR1 SGDLS, CDR2 YYNGEE. This CDR3 comprises 15 residues. This CDR3 reads CASSVGTLGNNEQFF.